A selection of T cell receptor beta chains follows, all from one sample in a study of T-cell memory formation after mild COVID-19. TCRdb reanalysed the 5' RACE reads using MiXCR and keeps one entry per CDR3 protein. The table lists 200,000 to 250,000 distinct CDR3 sequences, roughly 15% of them singletons. The sequenced material came from PBMCs or a T cell subset sorted from them (not recorded which). The receptor source for this set is a man in his late teens or twenties who had mild COVID-19 (a few samples of this study predate the infection). Cell type and time point are not known. Each CDR3 is given with its conserved first and last residue. D genes are given only for firm matches. Only some rows state a clone size, as once, few, many or a class for expanded clones.

v_gene	j_gene	d_gene	abundance	CDR3aa	CDR3nt
TRBV9	TRBJ2-3	-	few	CASSGADTPRTDTQYF	TGTGCCAGCAGCGGGGCGGACACGCCTCGCACAGATACGCAGTATTTT
TRBV6-5	TRBJ2-5	-	-	CASKEGRGETQYF	TGTGCCAGCAAAGAGGGCCGGGGAGAGACCCAGTACTTC
TRBV6-2/TRBV6-3	TRBJ2-2	-	-	CASSFRERTGELFF	TGTGCCAGCAGTTTTAGGGAACGTACCGGGGAGCTGTTTTTT
TRBV6-5	TRBJ1-2	TRBD1	-	CASSRDREGANYGYTF	TGTGCCAGCAGTCGGGACAGGGAGGGAGCTAACTATGGCTACACCTTC
TRBV4-3	TRBJ1-2	TRBD1	few	CASSHTDRGRNGYTF	TGCGCCAGCAGCCATACGGACAGGGGACGCAATGGCTACACCTTC
TRBV18	TRBJ2-3	TRBD2	few	CANRRGGHEDTQYF	TGTGCCAACCGTCGGGGGGGGCATGAAGATACGCAGTATTTT
TRBV7-9	TRBJ1-4	-	-	CASSLRQANEKLFF	TGTGCCAGCAGCTTACGGCAGGCCAATGAAAAACTGTTTTTT
TRBV5-6	TRBJ1-2	-	-	CASSYGSYGYTF	TGTGCCAGCAGCTACGGTTCGTATGGCTACACCTTC
TRBV14	TRBJ2-2	-	-	CASSQERQSGELFF	TGTGCCAGCAGCCAAGAGCGTCAATCCGGGGAGCTGTTTTTT
TRBV6-2/TRBV6-3	TRBJ2-7	TRBD1	-	CASSSGTASYEQYF	TGTGCCAGCAGCTCCGGGACAGCCTCCTACGAGCAGTACTTC
TRBV7-2	TRBJ1-5	-	few	CASSWADQPQHF	TGTGCCAGCAGCTGGGCCGATCAGCCCCAGCATTTT
TRBV12-3/TRBV12-4	TRBJ1-5	TRBD1	-	CASRQGANQPQHF	TGTGCCAGCCGACAGGGGGCAAATCAGCCCCAGCATTTT
TRBV6-5	TRBJ2-7	-	few	CASMSINSYEQYF	TGTGCCAGCATGAGTATAAATTCCTACGAGCAGTACTTC
TRBV7-2	TRBJ2-1	-	-	CASTIGPSSYNEQFF	TGTGCCAGCACCATCGGCCCCAGCTCCTACAATGAGCAGTTCTTC
TRBV4-3	TRBJ2-2	-	-	CASSQPPGNTGELFF	TGCGCCAGCAGCCAACCCCCCGGGAACACCGGGGAGCTGTTTTTT
TRBV29-1	TRBJ2-1	TRBD1	few	CSVALSGGYNEQFF	TGCAGCGTTGCTCTCTCAGGGGGCTACAATGAGCAGTTCTTC
TRBV6-5	TRBJ2-3	-	-	CASSYSTVTDTQYF	TGTGCCAGCAGTTACTCGACGGTCACAGATACGCAGTATTTT
TRBV15	TRBJ2-4	-	-	CATSRDRGKNIQYF	TGTGCCACCAGCAGAGACAGGGGCAAAAACATTCAGTACTTC
TRBV18	TRBJ1-1	TRBD1	few	CASSLGASGTAEAFF	TGTGCCAGCTCACTTGGGGCGTCGGGGACAGCTGAAGCTTTCTTT
TRBV7-2	TRBJ2-5	-	few	CASSLGTRGQGETQYF	TGTGCCAGCAGCTTAGGAACCCGGGGTCAAGGCGAGACCCAGTACTTC
TRBV3-1	TRBJ2-3	-	few	CASGRLGTDTQYF	TGTGCCAGCGGTAGGTTGGGCACAGATACGCAGTATTTT
TRBV7-3	TRBJ1-1	-	few	CASSLAGYTEAFF	TGTGCCAGCAGCTTAGCCGGATACACTGAAGCTTTCTTT
TRBV29-1	TRBJ2-5	-	-	CSVDNPQETQYF	TGCAGCGTTGATAACCCCCAAGAGACCCAGTACTTC
TRBV20-1	TRBJ1-5	-	few	CSARESSSNQPQHF	TGCAGTGCTAGAGAGAGCAGTAGCAATCAGCCCCAGCATTTT
TRBV3-2	TRBJ2-4	-	many	CASSQGEGVKNIQYF	TGTGCCAGCAGCCAAGGAGAAGGGGTCAAAAACATTCAGTACTTC
TRBV5-1	TRBJ1-1	-	-	CASSFVGGAEAFF	TGCGCCAGCAGTTTCGTCGGGGGTGCTGAAGCTTTCTTT
TRBV20-1	TRBJ2-1	TRBD2	many	CSAPLAGGLLGEQFF	TGCAGTGCTCCCTTAGCGGGGGGTCTCCTGGGTGAGCAGTTCTTC
TRBV5-1	TRBJ2-7	TRBD1	-	CASSRNRGHEQYF	TGCGCCAGCAGTCGGAACAGGGGCCACGAGCAGTACTTC
TRBV6-2/TRBV6-3	TRBJ2-1	-	many	CASSLGGQANEQFF	TGTGCCAGCAGTTTGGGGGGCCAGGCCAATGAGCAGTTCTTC
TRBV4-2	TRBJ2-3	TRBD2	many	CASSQEGGSYTDTQYF	TGTGCCAGCAGCCAAGAAGGCGGGAGCTACACAGATACGCAGTATTTT
TRBV29-1	TRBJ2-7	-	few	CSVRKSVSYEQYF	TGCAGCGTTCGCAAATCAGTATCCTACGAGCAGTACTTC
TRBV5-1	TRBJ1-1	-	few	CASSLTALGDTEAFF	TGCGCCAGCAGCTTGACGGCCCTTGGGGACACTGAAGCTTTCTTT
TRBV5-1	TRBJ2-1	TRBD2	-	CASSDRSGGAGEQFF	TGCGCCAGCAGCGACCGTAGCGGGGGGGCCGGTGAGCAGTTCTTC
TRBV5-1	TRBJ2-3	TRBD2	-	CASSPRLAGDPRPQYF	TGCGCCAGCAGCCCCCGACTAGCGGGGGACCCACGTCCGCAGTATTTT
TRBV6-5	TRBJ1-1	-	few	CASSYGVLNTEAFF	TGTGCCAGCAGTTACGGGGTTTTGAACACTGAAGCTTTCTTT
TRBV9	TRBJ2-3	-	-	CASSVVPSGRTDTQYF	TGTGCCAGCAGCGTAGTCCCCAGCGGACGCACAGATACGCAGTATTTT
TRBV7-8	TRBJ2-2	-	many	CASSPIRRGRSGELFF	TGTGCCAGCAGCCCTATAAGGAGGGGAAGGAGCGGGGAGCTGTTTTTT
TRBV15	TRBJ1-5	-	few	CATSNQEVVRNQPQHF	TGTGCCACCAGCAACCAGGAGGTGGTGCGGAATCAGCCCCAGCATTTT
TRBV4-1	TRBJ2-1	-	-	CASSLRDRQRATGNEQFF	TGCGCCAGCAGCCTAAGGGACCGCCAAAGAGCAACAGGGAATGAGCAGTTCTTC
TRBV7-6	TRBJ2-5	-	-	CASSPAQLQETQYF	TGTGCCAGCAGCCCCGCCCAATTACAAGAGACCCAGTACTTC
TRBV19	TRBJ1-6	-	-	CASREQGGNSPLHF	TGTGCCAGTAGGGAACAGGGTGGCAATTCACCCCTCCACTTT
TRBV5-1	TRBJ2-4	TRBD1	few	CASSWTGEGNIQYF	TGCGCCAGCAGCTGGACAGGGGAGGGGAACATTCAGTACTTC
TRBV19	TRBJ2-1	TRBD1	-	CASSIMGQGNSYHNEQFF	TGTGCCAGTAGTATTATGGGACAGGGGAATTCATATCACAATGAGCAGTTCTTC
TRBV2	TRBJ1-1	-	few	CASSARVRSKVFF	TGTGCCAGCAGTGCGAGGGTGAGAAGTAAAGTTTTCTTT
TRBV12-3/TRBV12-4	TRBJ1-5	TRBD1	many	CASSDRVGNQPQHF	TGTGCCAGCAGCGACAGGGTTGGCAATCAGCCCCAGCATTTT
TRBV7-3	TRBJ2-3	TRBD2	-	CASSPTVGLASDTQYF	TGTGCCAGCAGCCCAACGGTGGGACTAGCTTCAGATACGCAGTATTTT